The 5 T cell receptor beta chains in this list originate from one sample, sequenced in a study of cytomegalovirus exposure and HLA in healthy donors. The study ran its PCR with 60 Vbeta and 13 Jbeta primers. Data came from immunoSEQ multiplex PCR; TCRdb stores just in-frame clones and leaves some out. The repertoire holds 150,000 to 200,000 clones, over 65% seen once, with less than 3.5% in the top ten. The sample taken for sequencing was PBMCs. The source is a woman in her 40s in good health and CMV-seropositive.

The J gene is TRBJ2-3, the V gene TRBV5-1; 10 bases agree with TRBD2. CDR1 is SGHRS and CDR2 is YFSETQ in the germline V gene. Germline trimming cut 3 bases from V and 1 base from J; bases unmatched to any gene: 11. The CDR3 is 18 residues long. DNA of the CDR3: TGCGCCAGCAGCTCCGGAGTTATAGCGGGAGGTGGCACAGATACGCAGTATTTT. Amino acid sequence: CASSSGVIAGGGTDTQYF.

This rearrangement joins TRBV5-4 to TRBJ2-1; 7 bases fit TRBD1. The junction had 10 bases not matched to a gene; V was cut back by 4 bases and J by 6 bases. The CDR3 consists of 15 residues. From germline, CDR1 is SGHNT and CDR2 YYREEE (reference sequence). Here the CDR3 DNA reads TGTGCCAGCAGCGGCCCAACAGGGGCTGGCAATGAGCAGTTCTTC. Its protein is CASSGPTGAGNEQFF.

The chain carries TRBV28 and TRBJ1-2; 10 bases agree with TRBD1. The CDR3 sequence is 15 residues long. V gave up 6 bases and J gave up 3 bases; unmatched junction bases: 7. Germline CDR1 MDHEN, CDR2 SYDVKM. CDR3 nucleotide sequence: TGTGCCAGCAGCCAAGGACAGGGGGGATACTATGGCTACACCTTC. Translation: CASSQGQGGYYGYTF.

This clone has just a few counts. The chain uses TRBV4-3 and TRBJ2-1; the match to TRBD1 covers 9 bases. The V segment lost 2 bases and the J segment 6 bases; nucleotides outside the gene matches: 17. Per germline, CDR1 LGHNA and CDR2 YSLEER. The CDR3 spans 19 residues. For the CDR3, the DNA is TGCGCCAGCAGCCAATTTTTCCCCGCAGGGACAGGGCGCAGCAATGAGCAGTTCTTC. It yields the protein CASSQFFPAGTGRSNEQFF.

The chain carries TRBV28 and TRBJ1-1; 8 nucleotides agree with TRBD1. This CDR3 comprises 16 residues. The J segment lost 3 bases and the V segment lost 6 bases, leaving 12 bases of the junction unmatched. Looked up from germline, CDR1 is MDHEN and CDR2 is SYDVKM. CDR3 nucleotides: TGTGCCAGCAGGGGCTTTGGACAGGGAGGCGACACTGAAGCTTTCTTT. It is translated as CASRGFGQGGDTEAFF.